This T cell receptor beta chain was identified in a study of cytomegalovirus exposure and HLA in healthy donors. Across the whole study: The 120 or so validation repertoires were produced on the same platform as the 670 or so repertoires of the first cohort. This was reported in a later analysis. Overall study findings and caveats: The classifier reportedly diagnosed cytomegalovirus status with high specificity and sensitivity. Among TCR sequences, most were rare, though some public TCRs appeared in many donors.

The data were produced by immunoSEQ multiplex PCR, yet TCRdb's version contains in-frame clones alone and is incomplete. The table shows about 110,000 clones, with approximately 96% occurring only once. The ends lost 6 bases at V and 4 bases at J; junction bases unmatched: 8. The germline V gene encodes CDR1 SGHTA and CDR2 FQGNSA. The CDR3 spans 15 residues. As for this clone: Antigen specificity is unknown.

This chain connects TRBV7-2 to TRBJ2-3, with 9 bases lining up with TRBD2. The sequence was obtained from a woman in her late teens or twenties in good health and CMV-seronegative. The source material was PBMCs. CDR3 residues: CASRGRGGAADTQYF. The CDR3 region has the DNA TGTGCCAGCAGGGGTCGCGGGGGGGCGGCAGATACGCAGTATTTT.